This TCR beta chain was retrieved from a study of vaccination effects on CD4 cells after COVID-19. Study-wide results and limits: Vaccine-induced clones in healthy vaccinees cross-reacted with common cold coronaviruses in only 1 of 255 cases.

Pools of viral peptides were used by the ViraFEST assay to expand antigen-specific CD4+ T cells ahead of sequencing. Culture lasted under 13 days before CD4+ T cell isolation. People in the vaccine group had not been infected with SARS-CoV-2 before, and their nucleocapsid antibodies were negative. Cultures of about 2 million PBMC per well contained 9.5 to 10 IU/ml IL-2 plus 10 ug/ml peptides. Profiled with immunoSEQ multiplex PCR; TCRdb holds only in-frame clones, not every one. The sample records approximately 76,000 clones, 78% being singletons. The table lists this clone with a count of one. Its matching antigen is unknown. The CDR3 spans 15 residues. Unmatched junction bases numbered 6, after V lost 2 bases and J lost 4 bases. Germline V lookup: CDR1 SGHRS, CDR2 YFSETQ.

This specimen consisted of CD4+ T cells from PBMCs cultured with SARS-CoV-2 spike peptides, obtained before COVID-19 vaccination. The rearrangement uses TRBV5-1 and TRBJ1-5, with 7 bases that match TRBD1. This TCR was sampled from a human donor who received a COVID-19 vaccine. This chain's CDR3 is CASSLGTATNQPQHF. CDR3 sequence (DNA): TGCGCCAGCAGCTTAGGGACAGCCACTAATCAGCCCCAGCATTTT.